A single sample gave rise to the 25 T cell receptor beta chains below, sequenced in a study of vaccination and CD4 T cells after COVID-19. Sequencing of DNA taken from cultured CD4+ T cells relied on the Oncomine TCR Beta short-read assay. A single record per CDR3 protein comes from TCRdb applying MiXCR to the PCR reads. The sample shows 12,000 or so distinct CDR3 sequences, 44% of them seen only once. Their antigen targets remain unknown. Described treatment: roughly ten-day PBMC culture with coronavirus spike peptide pools or control peptides (ViraFEST assay). The sequenced sample consisted of cultured CD4+ T cells from blood. The receptors shown here come from a human donor with COVID-19.

In its sample, this clonotype was seen a few times. This chain joins TRBV20-1 and TRBJ1-1; D might be TRBD1 (6 bases). Germline V gene data show CDR1 as DFQATT and CDR2 as SNEGSKA (reference sequence). CDR3 size: 13 residues. Trimming took 5 bases from V and 2 from J, leaving 12 bases between them. CDR3 coding DNA: TGCAGTGCTTTTCCACAGGGAAACACTGAAGCTTTCTTT. Protein: CSAFPQGNTEAFF.

The chain joins TRBV10-1 to TRBJ2-2; no reliable D call. Per germline, CDR1 WNHNN and CDR2 SYGVQD (reference sequence). This CDR3 is 15 amino acids long. Trimming shortened V by 3 bases and J by 7 bases, and 15 bases separated the two germline ends. The CDR3 protein is CASSDQDPAIGELFF. In DNA form, the CDR3 reads TGCGCCAGCAGTGACCAAGACCCGGCTATCGGGGAGCTGTTTTTT.

This clonotype came up a few times. The gene calls are TRBV5-4 and TRBJ1-2; D not certain. This CDR3 has 14 residues. The V end was cut by 1 base, the J end by 7 bases, with 14 bases between. Germline values: CDR1 SGHNT, CDR2 YYREEE (reference sequence). The CDR3 DNA is TGTGCCAGCAGCTTGTTTGTAGGACTCAGTGGCTACACCTTC. Protein sequence: CASSLFVGLSGYTF.

This rearrangement joins TRBV20-1 to TRBJ2-7; D possibly corresponds to TRBD2 (6 bases). CDR1 DFQATT and CDR2 SNEGSKA come from the germline V gene (reference sequence). The CDR3 extends over 13 amino acids. The V gene lost 4 bases and the J gene lost 2 bases, with 12 bases spanning the gap. The CDR3 DNA reads as TGCAGTGCTACGTCCGGGGGACCCTACGAGCAGTACTTC. This encodes CSATSGGPYEQYF.

V is TRBV23-1 and J is TRBJ1-2; the D gene is possibly TRBD1 (6 bases). TRBV23-1 belongs to the ORF category, with a function that is uncertain. This CDR3 spans 11 amino acids. The V end was cut by 7 bases, the J end by 8 bases, with 11 bases between. CDR3 DNA: TGCGCCAGCACCCAGGGGAAGGGCTACACCTTC. Its translation is CASTQGKGYTF.

Only a few counts were recorded for this clonotype. The V and J genes are TRBV20-1 and TRBJ1-5; maybe TRBD1 (5 bases). The V end lost 3 bases, the J end lost 10 bases, and 10 bases lay between the germline ends. Germline values: CDR1 DFQATT, CDR2 SNEGSKA (reference sequence). The CDR3 covers 11 residues. The CDR3 nucleotides are TGCAGTGCTAGCCGGGACGGCCCCCAGCATTTT. It is translated as CSASRDGPQHF.

V is TRBV20-1 and J is TRBJ1-6, with D unresolved. CDR1 is DFQATT and CDR2 is SNEGSKA in the germline V gene (reference sequence). V was cut by 6 bases and J by 1 base, with 22 bases left in between. The CDR3 length is 18 residues. CDR3 protein: CSAPGGNLAYSYNSPLHF. The CDR3, as DNA: TGCAGTGCCCCCGGAGGGAACTTGGCATATTCCTATAATTCACCCCTCCACTTT.

The chain couples TRBV19 to TRBJ1-3, with D perhaps TRBD1 (5 bases). Germline V gene data show CDR1 as LNHDA and CDR2 as SQIVND (reference sequence). The CDR3 covers 15 residues. V lost 6 bases to trimming and J lost 0 bases, with 12 bases between them. CDR3: CASRGDFVSGNTIYF. DNA for the CDR3: TGTGCCAGTAGGGGGGACTTCGTCTCTGGAAACACCATATATTTT.

The chain employs TRBV19 and TRBJ2-2; D may be TRBD1 (5 bases). The CDR3 loop spans 13 amino acids. Trimming cost V 7 bases and J 6 bases, with 12 bases left between them. Germline V lookup: CDR1 LNHDA, CDR2 SQIVND (reference sequence). The DNA of the CDR3 is TGTGCCAGTAACCCACAGGCCCCCGGGGAGCTGTTTTTT. It codes for CASNPQAPGELFF.

The chain links TRBV7-2 to TRBJ1-2; D gene ambiguous. The germline CDR1 and CDR2 sequences are SGHTA and FQGNSA. The germline V and J ends were trimmed by 2 bases and 6 bases, with 16 bases remaining between them. This CDR3 is 15 amino acids long. The CDR3 loop is CASSLTLSTDDGYTF. The CDR3, as DNA: TGTGCCAGCAGCTTAACTCTGTCTACAGACGATGGCTACACCTTC.

This clonotype has just a few counts. V and J are TRBV2 and TRBJ2-1, with D possibly being TRBD2 (6 bases). There are 14 residues in the CDR3. V dropped 2 bases and J dropped 6 bases, with 11 bases sitting between them. Germline assignment: CDR1 SNHLY and CDR2 FYNNEI. CDR3 amino acids: CASSEHLAANEQFF. The CDR3 region has the DNA TGTGCCAGCAGTGAACACTTAGCGGCCAATGAGCAGTTCTTC.

V gene TRBV11-2 combines with J gene TRBJ1-5; no clear D. Germline CDR1 reads SGHAT; CDR2 reads FQNNGV. The CDR3 covers 13 residues. With 1 base removed from V and 4 bases from J, the gap between germline ends came to 5 bases. CDR3 DNA sequence: TGTGCCAGCAGCTTAGGATTGAATCAGCCCCAGCATTTT. Translating it yields CASSLGLNQPQHF.

The chain has TRBV5-5 and TRBJ2-7; D may match TRBD1 or TRBD2 (5 bases each). The CDR3 is made up of 15 amino acids. V was cut by 1 base and J by 3 bases, with 14 bases left in between. Germline V lookup: CDR1 SGHKS, CDR2 YYEKEE (reference sequence). For the CDR3, the DNA is TGTGCCAGCAGCTTGAGGTGGGGGTTAGACTACGAGCAGTACTTC. This codes for CASSLRWGLDYEQYF.

The chain employs TRBV7-9 and TRBJ1-2; no clear D. Per the germline V gene, CDR1 is SEHNR and CDR2 is FQNEAQ (reference sequence). Between the trimmed V and J ends, which lost 6 bases and 5 bases, there was a span of 16 bases. The CDR3 length is 14 residues. The CDR3 region is CASRAPGLGYGYTF. CDR3 nucleotide sequence: TGTGCCAGCAGAGCTCCCGGGTTAGGGTATGGCTACACCTTC.

This chain uses TRBV7-8 with TRBJ2-1, with 11 nucleotides matching TRBD2. Germline V gives CDR1 SGHVS, CDR2 FQNEAQ. CDR3 size: 15 residues. V lost 5 bases, J lost 10 bases, and 10 bases stayed unmatched. In nucleotides, the CDR3 is TGTGCCAGCAGCCAGGCTAGCGGGGGGTGGGAAGAGCAGTTCTTC. Protein: CASSQASGGWEEQFF.

V and J are TRBV6-1 and TRBJ2-5; 11 bases agree with TRBD2. The germline V gene has CDR1 MNHNS and CDR2 SASEGT. The CDR3 loop spans 16 amino acids. With 8 bases clipped from V and 5 bases from J, the junction kept 13 bases outside the gene matches. CDR3 residues: CASRPLAGGPGETQYF. The CDR3, as DNA: TGTGCCAGCCGCCCCCTAGCGGGGGGACCAGGGGAGACCCAGTACTTC.

V is TRBV2 and J is TRBJ1-6; a possible D gene is TRBD1 (6 bases). Trimming stripped 7 bases from V and 4 bases from J, with 17 bases between. The CDR3 covers 16 residues. Germline V lookup: CDR1 SNHLY, CDR2 FYNNEI. In nucleotides, the CDR3 is TGTGCCAGCAAAGTTGGACAGAGAGCTTATAATTCACCCCTCCACTTT. Translating it yields CASKVGQRAYNSPLHF.

This sequence joins TRBV7-9 and TRBJ2-5; the match to TRBD2 covers 12 bases. Germline values: CDR1 SEHNR, CDR2 FQNEAQ (reference sequence). V gave up 3 bases and J gave up 5 bases; unmatched junction bases: 13. CDR3 length: 18 residues. In DNA form, the CDR3 reads TGTGCCAGCAGCTTGTTCACTAGCGGGGGGCGGTCGGGGGAGACCCAGTACTTC. This sequence encodes CASSLFTSGGRSGETQYF.

This clonotype came up a few times. The V and J genes are TRBV20-1 and TRBJ1-2; weak D call: TRBD1 (5 bases). Per germline, CDR1 DFQATT and CDR2 SNEGSKA (reference sequence). Trimming left V 6 bases short and J 2 bases short, with 22 bases between. The length of the CDR3 is 16 residues. In DNA, the CDR3 is TGCAGTGCAAACCAACCCTCGGGCAGGGCAAACTATGGCTACACCTTC. This gives the protein CSANQPSGRANYGYTF.

This clonotype was observed a handful of times. This chain joins TRBV7-2 and TRBJ1-5; 7 positions agree with TRBD1. Germline V gene data show CDR1 as SGHTA and CDR2 as FQGNSA. The CDR3 is 13 residues long. The V segment lost 5 bases and the J segment 6 bases; nucleotides outside the gene matches: 4. The CDR3 spells CASSPTGVQPQHF. CDR3 DNA sequence: TGTGCCAGCAGCCCAACAGGGGTTCAGCCCCAGCATTTT.

This chain joins TRBV20-1 and TRBJ2-2; D gene uncertain. CDR1 and CDR2 from the germline V gene are DFQATT and SNEGSKA (reference sequence). The V end lost 6 bases, the J end lost 5 bases, and 25 bases lay between the germline ends. This CDR3 contains 17 residues. CDR3 sequence (DNA): TGCAGTGCCAAAAGACCTACGACGGGCGTTAGGACCGGGGAGCTGTTTTTT. It is translated as CSAKRPTTGVRTGELFF.

V is TRBV27 and J is TRBJ2-6, with D perhaps TRBD1 (7 bases). The germline V and J ends were trimmed by 2 bases and 0 bases, with 14 bases remaining between them. Per the germline V gene, CDR1 is MNHEY and CDR2 is SMNVEV (reference sequence). There are 18 residues in the CDR3. Here the CDR3 reads CASSLGGTALSGANVLTF. The CDR3 DNA reads TGTGCCAGCAGTTTAGGGGGGACAGCCCTCTCTGGGGCCAACGTCCTGACTTTC.

The V call is TRBV11-3, the J call TRBJ2-7; D might be TRBD1 (6 bases). CDR3 length: 12 residues. Germline V lookup: CDR1 SGHNT, CDR2 YENEEA. Trimming cost V 5 bases and J 2 bases, with 7 bases left between them. CDR3 DNA: TGTGCCAGCAGCCGGGACACCTACGAGCAGTACTTC. Its translation is CASSRDTYEQYF. Full variable domain (remainder filled in from reference TRBV11-3 and TRBJ2-7): EAGVVQSPRYKIIEKKQPVAFWCNPISGHNTLYWYLQNLGQGPELLIRYENEEAVDDSQLPKDRFSAERLKGVDSTLKIQPAELGDSAVYLCASSRDTYEQYFGPGTRLTVT.

The chain recombines TRBV11-2 with TRBJ2-4; 7 bases map to TRBD1. The CDR3 extends over 14 amino acids. Germline loops: CDR1 SGHAT, CDR2 FQNNGV. Germline trimming cut 4 bases from V and 4 bases from J; bases unmatched to any gene: 4. In DNA, the CDR3 is TGTGCCAGCAGCTCCTGGACAGGAAAAAACATTCAGTACTTC. Its translation is CASSSWTGKNIQYF.

The chain employs TRBV7-2 and TRBJ2-3, with 11 bases lining up with TRBD1. Germline trimming cut 5 bases from V and 1 base from J; bases unmatched to any gene: 5. Per the germline V gene, CDR1 is SGHTA and CDR2 is FQGNSA. The CDR3 runs to 16 residues. The CDR3 DNA follows: TGTGCCAGCAGCCCGGACAGGGGGCAAGGCACAGATACGCAGTATTTT. Translation: CASSPDRGQGTDTQYF.